This TCR beta chain was recovered during a study of tumor-infiltrating lymphocytes in primary liver carcinoma. Overall study: Tumors, staged T1-T3 N0M0, spanned about 4 to 10 cm.

As regards this clonotype: The antigen is unknown. A much larger clone lies one base from this, so it may be a read error.

RNA was extracted from whole blood without cell sorting, alongside germline DNA. V was pared by 7 bases and J by 8 bases, with 15 bases between. The CDR3 runs 13 residues. Germline-derived CDR1 and CDR2 are SGHAT and FQDESV (reference sequence). The investigators made TCR beta cDNA from roughly 0.45 ug total RNA, using a constant-region primer. Three rounds of nested multiplex PCR with slightly modified ARM-PCR produced TCR beta libraries. TRBV1-TRBV30 forward primers paired with a C-beta reverse primer drove the first two PCR rounds, around 9 cycles each. TCRdb reprocessed the multiplex PCR reads via MiXCR and lists one record per CDR3 protein. The sample yields around 330,000 distinct CDR3 sequences, about 62% seen once. Study-level points and caveats: It was in tumors, not blood, that the top-250-clone fraction was significantly higher (p = 0.039). The samples were not sorted (they were bulk), so CD4+ and CD8+ repertoires were not compared.

The sequenced material came from peripheral blood. The sequence was collected from a man aged 35-49 years with primary liver carcinoma and hepatitis B virus infection. The chain joins TRBV11-1 to TRBJ2-1; maybe TRBD2 (6 bases). DNA of the CDR3: TGTGCCAGCAACTTGGCCCGGAGGGATGAGCAGTTCTTC. Translation: CASNLARRDEQFF.